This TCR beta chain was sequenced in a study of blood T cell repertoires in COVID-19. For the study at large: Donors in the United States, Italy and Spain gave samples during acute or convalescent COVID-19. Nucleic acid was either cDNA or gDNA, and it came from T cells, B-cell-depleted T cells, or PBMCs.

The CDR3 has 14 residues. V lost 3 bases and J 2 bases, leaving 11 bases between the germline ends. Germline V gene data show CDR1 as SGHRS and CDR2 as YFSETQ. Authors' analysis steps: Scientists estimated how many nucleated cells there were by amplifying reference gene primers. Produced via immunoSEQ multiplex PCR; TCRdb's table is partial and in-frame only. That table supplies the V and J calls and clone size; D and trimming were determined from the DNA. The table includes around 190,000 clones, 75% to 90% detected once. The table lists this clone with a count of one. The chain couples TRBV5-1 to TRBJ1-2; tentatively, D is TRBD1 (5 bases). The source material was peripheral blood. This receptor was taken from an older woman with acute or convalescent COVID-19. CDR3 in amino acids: CASSSTSGNYGYTF. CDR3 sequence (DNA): TGCGCCAGCAGCTCGACCTCAGGGAACTATGGCTACACCTTC.